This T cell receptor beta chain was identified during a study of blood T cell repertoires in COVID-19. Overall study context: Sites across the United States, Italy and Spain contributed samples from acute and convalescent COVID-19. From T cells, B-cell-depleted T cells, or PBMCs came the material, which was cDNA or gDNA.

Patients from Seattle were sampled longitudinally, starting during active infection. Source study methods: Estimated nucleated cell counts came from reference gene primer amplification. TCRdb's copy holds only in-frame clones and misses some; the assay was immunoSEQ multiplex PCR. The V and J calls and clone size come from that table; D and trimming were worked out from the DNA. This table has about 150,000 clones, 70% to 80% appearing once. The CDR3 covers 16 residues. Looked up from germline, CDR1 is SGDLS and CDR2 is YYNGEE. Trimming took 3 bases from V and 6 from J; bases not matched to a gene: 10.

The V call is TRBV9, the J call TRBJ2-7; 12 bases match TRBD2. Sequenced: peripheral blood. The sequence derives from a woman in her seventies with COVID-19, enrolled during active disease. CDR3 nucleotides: TGTGCCAGCAGCGCCACTGGACTAGCGGGGTCTTCCGAGCAGTACTTC. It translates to CASSATGLAGSSEQYF.